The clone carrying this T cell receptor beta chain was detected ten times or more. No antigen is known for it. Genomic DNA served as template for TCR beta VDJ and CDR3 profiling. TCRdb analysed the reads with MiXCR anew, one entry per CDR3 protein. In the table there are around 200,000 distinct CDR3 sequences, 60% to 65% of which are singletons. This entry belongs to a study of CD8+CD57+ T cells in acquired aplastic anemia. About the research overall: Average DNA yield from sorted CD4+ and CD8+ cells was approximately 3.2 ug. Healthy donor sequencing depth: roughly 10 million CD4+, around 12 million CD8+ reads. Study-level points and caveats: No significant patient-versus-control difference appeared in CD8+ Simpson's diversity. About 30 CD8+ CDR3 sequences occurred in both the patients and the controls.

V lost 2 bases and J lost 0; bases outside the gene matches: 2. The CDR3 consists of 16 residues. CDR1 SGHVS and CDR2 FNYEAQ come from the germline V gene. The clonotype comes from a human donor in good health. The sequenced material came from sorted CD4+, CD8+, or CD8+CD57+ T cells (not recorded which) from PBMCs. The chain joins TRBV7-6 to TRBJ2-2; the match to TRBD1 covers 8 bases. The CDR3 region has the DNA TGTGCCAGCAGCTTATCAGGGGGCCCGAACACCGGGGAGCTGTTTTTT. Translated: CASSLSGGPNTGELFF. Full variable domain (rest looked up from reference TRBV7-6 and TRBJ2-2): GAGVSQSPRYKVTKRGQDVALRCDPISGHVSLYWYRQALGQGPEFLTYFNYEAQQDKSGLPNDRFSAERPEGSISTLTIQRTEQRDSAMYRCASSLSGGPNTGELFFGEGSRLTVL.